This paragraph covers one TCR beta chain sequence. Its target is unknown. The data originate from a study of T cell responses to AZD1222 COVID-19 vaccine. Findings of the study overall: Reportedly, close to half of spike-specific TCRs are directed against unmutated variant regions. The donor group comprised mostly white British people and more females; the analysis possibly underestimated clonal diversity. AZD1222 recipients seropositive at baseline numbered only five or six.

Produced via immunoSEQ multiplex PCR; TCRdb's table is partial and in-frame only. The top ten hold 20% to 25% of the sample, which has more than 100,000 clones, approximately 88% seen once. The receptor was derived from an adult in good health. Specimen: peripheral blood, collected on day 0 of AZD1222 vaccination.

This chain's CDR3 is CAWSVLAEAFF. CDR3 coding DNA: TGTGCCTGGAGTGTATTAGCTGAAGCTTTCTTT. The rearrangement uses TRBV30 and TRBJ1-1, with D unclear. The CDR3 extends over 11 amino acids. The germline gives CDR1 GTSNPN, CDR2 SVGIG (reference sequence). V shed 0 bases and J shed 6 bases, with 5 bases lying between them.